This TCR beta chain is from a study of long-term antiretroviral therapy in people with HIV. Findings and limits, study-wide: Diversity remained lower than transplant donor controls, even though it increased after ART.

All participants with HIV were treated in the United States. The table lists this clone with a few counts. No antigen is known for it. Researchers ran immunoSEQ v3.0 at survey level. For each individual sample, sequencing targeted about 40,000-55,000 T-cell genomes. Here immunoSEQ multiplex PCR was the method, and the copy in TCRdb shows in-frame clones only, minus some. The repertoire includes tens of thousands of clones, about four fifths of them detected once, and 5.6% sits in the top ten. This CDR3 is built from 14 residues. The germline CDR1 and CDR2 sequences are SGHDT and YYEEEE. V lost 6 bases to trimming and J lost 4 bases, with 16 bases between them.

The chain couples TRBV5-6 to TRBJ1-2, with a weak D call TRBD1 (5 bases). The specimen comprised unsorted PBMCs, sampled 0.2 years after starting antiretroviral therapy. This TCR was sampled from a woman in her 30s with HIV. CDR3 region: CASNSFGAPYGYTF. The CDR3 DNA sequence: TGTGCCAGCAACTCCTTCGGGGCGCCCTATGGCTACACCTTC.